One and the same sample provided the 9 T cell receptor beta chains below, sequenced in a study of T cells after posttransplantation cyclophosphamide. Sequenced by immunoSEQ multiplex PCR; TCRdb stores in-frame clones only, minus some. Among roughly 24,000 clones listed, around 89% were seen once. Controls had myeloablative marrow grafts with methotrexate and calcineurin inhibitor, sampled at 1 year. This specimen consisted of PBMCs, obtained after an allogeneic stem cell transplant with a calcineurin inhibitor and methotrexate. The receptors originated from a female patient in her forties or fifties who received an allogeneic stem cell transplant from an unrelated donor, was CMV-positive, and had chronic GVHD only. Some of the T cells might come from the graft donor.

The gene calls are TRBV21-1 and TRBJ2-7; the D call of TRBD2 is as the table states it, not checked on the DNA. TRBV21-1 is a pseudogene locus. The CDR3 is made up of 16 amino acids. CDR3 in DNA: TGTGCCAGCAGGGGATGCCTAGCACACGTGTTAGACGAGCAGTACTTC. Its protein product is CASRGCLAHVLDEQYF.

The rearrangement uses TRBV5-1 and TRBJ2-3; D gene ambiguous. V lost 1 base to trimming and J lost 4 bases, with 10 bases between them. The CDR3 runs to 14 residues. The germline gives CDR1 SGHRS, CDR2 YFSETQ. This chain's CDR3 is CASSLSSSADTQYF. The CDR3 region has the DNA TGCGCCAGCAGCTTGTCCTCAAGCGCAGATACGCAGTATTTT.

This clone was recorded once. V is TRBV19 and J is TRBJ1-5; D not resolved. The V gene lost 4 bases and the J gene lost 4 bases, with 8 bases spanning the gap. CDR3 length: 13 residues. Germline V gives CDR1 LNHDA, CDR2 SQIVND (reference sequence). In DNA form, the CDR3 reads TGTGCCAGTAGTAGTGACATTAATCAGCCCCAGCATTTT. Translation: CASSSDINQPQHF.

This rearrangement joins TRBV7-8 to TRBJ1-1; no clear D. The V end was cut by 5 bases, the J end by 3 bases, with 13 bases between. CDR3 length equals 14 residues. Germline V gene lookup returns CDR1 SGHVS and CDR2 FQNEAQ. The CDR3 DNA reads TGTGCCAGCAGCCCCAGAGGGTCCCACACTGAAGCTTTCTTT. Its translation is CASSPRGSHTEAFF.

The chain has TRBV11-2 and TRBJ2-7; the match to TRBD2 covers 12 bases. Germline assignment: CDR1 SGHAT and CDR2 FQNNGV. The CDR3 runs 14 residues. V shed 5 bases, J shed 3 bases, and the junction held 2 bases outside the gene matches. The CDR3: CASSTGLAGYEQYF. CDR3 sequence (DNA): TGTGCCAGCAGCACGGGACTAGCGGGCTACGAGCAGTACTTC.

This chain uses TRBV6-6 with TRBJ2-3; D might be TRBD1 (6 bases). Germline CDR1 and CDR2: MNHNY and SVGAGI (reference sequence). Trimming removed 6 bases at V and 1 base at J, with 14 bases between. The CDR3 extends over 15 amino acids. Here the CDR3 reads CASSNRQEGTDTQYF. In nucleotides, the CDR3 is TGTGCCAGCAGCAACCGACAGGAAGGCACAGATACGCAGTATTTT.

There are a few counts of this clone. This rearrangement joins TRBV5-1 to TRBJ2-3; TRBD2 matches at 14 bases. CDR3 size: 16 residues. Germline V gene lookup returns CDR1 SGHRS and CDR2 YFSETQ. Trimming cost V 0 bases and J 7 bases; bases outside gene matches: 4. CDR3 loop: CASSLEGLAGVNTQYF. In DNA form, the CDR3 reads TGCGCCAGCAGCTTGGAGGGACTAGCGGGAGTAAATACGCAGTATTTT.

V is TRBV15 and J is TRBJ2-1; maybe TRBD1 (6 bases). CDR3 size: 16 residues. V shed 0 bases and J shed 3 bases, with 12 bases lying between them. Per the germline V gene, CDR1 is LNHNV and CDR2 is YYDKDF (reference sequence). CDR3 sequence: CATSREGGAIYNEQFF. CDR3 in DNA: TGTGCCACCAGCAGAGAAGGGGGAGCAATCTACAATGAGCAGTTCTTC. Supplemented by reference TRBV15 and TRBJ2-1, the full variable domain reads DAMVIQNPRYQVTQFGKPVTLSCSQTLNHNVMYWYQQKSSQAPKLLFHYYDKDFNNEADTPDNFQSRRPNTSFCFLDIRSPGLGDTAMYLCATSREGGAIYNEQFFGPGTRLTVL.

V and J are TRBV27 and TRBJ1-1; D is possibly TRBD1 (6 bases). The CDR3 totals 14 residues. In germline, CDR1 is MNHEY, CDR2 SMNVEV (reference sequence). V shed 5 bases and J shed 1 base, with 11 bases lying between them. Here the CDR3 reads CASSLVGGNTEAFF. The CDR3 DNA reads TGTGCCAGCAGTCTCGTAGGGGGGAACACTGAAGCTTTCTTT.